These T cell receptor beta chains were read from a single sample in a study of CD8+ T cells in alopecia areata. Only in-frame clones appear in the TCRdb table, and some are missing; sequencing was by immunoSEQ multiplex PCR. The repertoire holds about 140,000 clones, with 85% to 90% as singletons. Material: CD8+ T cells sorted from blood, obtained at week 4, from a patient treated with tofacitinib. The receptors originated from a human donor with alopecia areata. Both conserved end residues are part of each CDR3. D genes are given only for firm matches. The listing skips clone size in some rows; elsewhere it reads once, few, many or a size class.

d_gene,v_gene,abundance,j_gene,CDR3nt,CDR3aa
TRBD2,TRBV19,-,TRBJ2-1,TGTGCCAGTAGTGAGAGCGGGAGCTACAATGAGCAGTTCTTC,CASSESGSYNEQFF
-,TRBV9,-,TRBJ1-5,TGTGCCAGCAGCCGCTCGGGGCTTTACAATCAGCCCCAGCATTTT,CASSRSGLYNQPQHF
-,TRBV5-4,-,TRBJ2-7,TGTGCCAGCAGCTTGGGGGGCGAGACCTACGAGCAGTACTTC,CASSLGGETYEQYF
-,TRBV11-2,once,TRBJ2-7,TGTGCCAGCAGCCGCTGGACGTACGAGCAGTACTTC,CASSRWTYEQYF
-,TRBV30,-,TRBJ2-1,TGTGCCTGGAGTTCCCTCCCCGGGACTTCGTACAATGAGCAGTTCTTC,CAWSSLPGTSYNEQFF
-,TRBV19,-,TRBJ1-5,TGTGCCAGTAGTTTCCTCTCTCAGCCCCAGCATTTT,CASSFLSQPQHF
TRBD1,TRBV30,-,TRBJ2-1,TGTGCCTGGAGTGGGGACAGGGCCTACAATGAGCAGTTCTTC,CAWSGDRAYNEQFF
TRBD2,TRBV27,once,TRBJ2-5,TGTGCCAGCAGTCCACGACTAGCGGTTTGGGAGACCCAGTACTTC,CASSPRLAVWETQYF
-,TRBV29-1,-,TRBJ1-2,TGCAGCGTTGTAGAGGGGAACTATGGCTACACCTTC,CSVVEGNYGYTF
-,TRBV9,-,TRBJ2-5,TGTGCCAGCAGCGTAGGAGGGGTGAGGCAGACCCAGTACTTC,CASSVGGVRQTQYF
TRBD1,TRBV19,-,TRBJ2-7,TGTGCCAGTAGTGTCGACCGGGACAGGGGCTACGAGCAGTACTTC,CASSVDRDRGYEQYF
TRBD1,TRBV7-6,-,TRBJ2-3,TGTGCCAGCAGCTCAGGACAGGGGGTAGATACGCAGTATTTT,CASSSGQGVDTQYF
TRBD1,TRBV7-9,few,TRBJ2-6,TGTGCCAGCAGCACAAAGACAGGGTTCTACTCTGGGGCCAACGTCCTGACTTTC,CASSTKTGFYSGANVLTF
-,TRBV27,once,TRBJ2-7,TGTGCCAGCAGTGCCCGACAGGGTCGGGAGACCGACGAGCAGTACTTC,CASSARQGRETDEQYF
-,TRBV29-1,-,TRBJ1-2,TGCAGCGTTGAAGATGGGTCAGGCGGTCAGCCCACCTTC,CSVEDGSGGQPTF
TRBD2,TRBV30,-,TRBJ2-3,TGTGCCTGGAGTGCAGCGGGAGGCACAGATACGCAGTATTTT,CAWSAAGGTDTQYF
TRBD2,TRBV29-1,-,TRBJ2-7,TGCAGCGTCGACTATGGGACTAGCGGCTACGAGCAGTACTTC,CSVDYGTSGYEQYF
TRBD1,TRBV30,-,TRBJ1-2,TGTGCCTGGAGTGGGCCAGGGGGTAACTATGGCTACACCTTC,CAWSGPGGNYGYTF
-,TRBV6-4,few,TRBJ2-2,TGTGCCAGCAGTACCGTAGGAGGGGACACCGGGGAGCTGTTTTTT,CASSTVGGDTGELFF
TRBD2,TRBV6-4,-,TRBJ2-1,TGTGCCAGCAGCCCGACTAGCGGGTCTAACAATGAGCAGTTCTTC,CASSPTSGSNNEQFF
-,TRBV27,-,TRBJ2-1,TGTGCCAGCACAAATAGCGACCTAGCCTACAATGAGCAGTTCTTC,CASTNSDLAYNEQFF
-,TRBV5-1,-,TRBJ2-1,TGCGCCAGCAGCTTGCCACAAGCCCGGTACAATGAGCAGTTCTTC,CASSLPQARYNEQFF
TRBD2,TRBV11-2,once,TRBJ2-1,TGTGCCAGCAGCTGGACTAGCGCTTACAATGAGCAGTTCTTC,CASSWTSAYNEQFF
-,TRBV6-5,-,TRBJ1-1,TGTGCCAGCAGTTACTCAGACAGTAGAGATGGGACTGAAGCTTTCTTT,CASSYSDSRDGTEAFF
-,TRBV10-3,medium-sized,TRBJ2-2,TGTGCCATCAGTGAGTCGACTCGGAATCCCAACACCGGGGAGCTGTTTTTT,CAISESTRNPNTGELFF
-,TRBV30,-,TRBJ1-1,TGTGCCTGGAGTGTACGATTCCGAGACAGTGAAGCTTTCTTT,CAWSVRFRDSEAFF
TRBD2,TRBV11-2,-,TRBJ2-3,TGTGCCAGCAGCTTAGTTCCTAGCGGGGGACGCACAGATACGCAGTATTTT,CASSLVPSGGRTDTQYF
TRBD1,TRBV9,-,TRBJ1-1,TGTGCCAGCATGACCGGGACAGAGAACACTGAAGCTTTCTTT,CASMTGTENTEAFF
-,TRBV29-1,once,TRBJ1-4,TGCAGCGTTGAAGATGGCCTAGGAGGCGAAAAACTGTTTTTT,CSVEDGLGGEKLFF
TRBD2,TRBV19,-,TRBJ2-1,TGTGCCAGTAGTTCATTAGCGGGAGGGTCGGATGAGCAGTTCTTC,CASSSLAGGSDEQFF
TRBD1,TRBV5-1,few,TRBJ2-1,TGCGCCAGCAGCGGAACCAGGGGGAATGAGCAGTTCTTC,CASSGTRGNEQFF
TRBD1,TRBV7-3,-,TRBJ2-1,TGTGCCAGCAGCTCGGTACAGGGGAATGAGCAGTTCTTC,CASSSVQGNEQFF
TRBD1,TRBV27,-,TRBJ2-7,TGTGCCAGCAGTTTATCGAAAGGGACAGTCTCCTACGAGCAGTACTTC,CASSLSKGTVSYEQYF
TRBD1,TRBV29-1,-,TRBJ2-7,TGCAGCGTTGAAGAGGCTACAGGGGGCCTCTCCTACGAGCAGTACTTC,CSVEEATGGLSYEQYF
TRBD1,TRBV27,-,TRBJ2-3,TGTGCCAGCAGTGTACAGGGGATAGATACGCAGTATTTT,CASSVQGIDTQYF
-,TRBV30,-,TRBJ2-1,TGTGCCTGGATTAACGGGGCTGAGCAGTTCTTC,CAWINGAEQFF
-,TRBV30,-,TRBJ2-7,TGTGCCTGGAGTCTAACACCGTACGAGCAGTACTTC,CAWSLTPYEQYF
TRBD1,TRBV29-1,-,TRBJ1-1,TGCAGCGTTGAAGTTCCGGACAGGTCCATGAACACTGAAGCTTTCTTT,CSVEVPDRSMNTEAFF
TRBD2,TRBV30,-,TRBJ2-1,TGTGCACATAGCGGGGGCTCCTACAATGAGCAGTTCTTC,CAHSGGSYNEQFF
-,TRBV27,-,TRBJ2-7,TGTGCCAGCAGGCAATTCGGGGGGACACCCTACGAGCAGTACTTC,CASRQFGGTPYEQYF
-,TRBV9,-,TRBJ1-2,TGTGCCAGCGGCCGGTCGGGGATCTATGGCTACACCTTC,CASGRSGIYGYTF
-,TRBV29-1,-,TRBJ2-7,TGCAGCGTTCGGGGGACCTACGAGCAGTACTTC,CSVRGTYEQYF
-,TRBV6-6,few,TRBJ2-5,TGTGCCAGCAGTGATGACAGGCCTGGTTCCGGGACCCAGTACTTC,CASSDDRPGSGTQYF
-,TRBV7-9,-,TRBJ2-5,TGTGCCAGCAGCTTAGGTAGCAGACAAGAGACCCAGTACTTC,CASSLGSRQETQYF
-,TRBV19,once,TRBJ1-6,TGTGCCAGTAGTACCGGGACTGAAAATTCACCCCTCCACTTT,CASSTGTENSPLHF